This T cell receptor beta chain was documented in a study of cytomegalovirus exposure and HLA in healthy donors. General study findings and limits: A few V segments could not be told apart, such as TRBV6-2 and TRBV6-3, and were left out. Later on, an analysis tied approximately 17,000 TCR beta sequences to HLA alleles at 0.05 false discovery rate. An analysis done earlier found most TCR beta V segments productive about 87% or about 30% of the time.

This clone was counted once. Antigen unknown. It was with 60 Vbeta and 13 Jbeta primers that the PCR ran. Using immunoSEQ multiplex PCR, the repertoire was profiled, and TCRdb retains in-frame clones only, with some absent. This table has around 150,000 clones, 80% to 85% appearing once. This CDR3 has 14 amino acids. In germline, CDR1 is SGHRS, CDR2 YFSETQ. The junction had 5 bases not matched to a gene; V was cut back by 3 bases and J by 4 bases. The source of this sequence is a woman aged 18-29 years in good health and CMV-seronegative. Specimen: PBMCs. The chain employs TRBV5-1 and TRBJ1-2, with TRBD1 identical over 8 bases. This chain's CDR3 is CASSSPTGVYGYTF. The CDR3 coding sequence is TGCGCCAGCAGCTCGCCGACAGGGGTCTATGGCTACACCTTC.